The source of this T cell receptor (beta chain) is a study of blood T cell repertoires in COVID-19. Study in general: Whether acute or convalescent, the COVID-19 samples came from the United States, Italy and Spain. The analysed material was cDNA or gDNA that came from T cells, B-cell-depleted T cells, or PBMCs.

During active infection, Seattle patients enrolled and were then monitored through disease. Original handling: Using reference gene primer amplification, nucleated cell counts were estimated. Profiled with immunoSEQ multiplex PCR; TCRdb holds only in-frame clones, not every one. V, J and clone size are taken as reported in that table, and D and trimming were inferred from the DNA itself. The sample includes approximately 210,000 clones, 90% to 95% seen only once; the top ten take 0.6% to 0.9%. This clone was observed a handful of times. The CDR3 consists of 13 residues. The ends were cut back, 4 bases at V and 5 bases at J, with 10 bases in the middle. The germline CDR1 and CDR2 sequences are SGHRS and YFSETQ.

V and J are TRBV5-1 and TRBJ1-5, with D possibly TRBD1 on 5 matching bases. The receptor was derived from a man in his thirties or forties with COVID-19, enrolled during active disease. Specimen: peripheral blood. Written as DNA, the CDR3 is TGCGCCAGCAGCATGCGGGGGGATCAGCCCCAGCATTTT. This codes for CASSMRGDQPQHF.